The TCR beta chain under discussion was sequenced for a study of blood T cell repertoires in COVID-19 (dated by TCRdb to about 2020). About the study as a whole: Samples covering the acute and convalescent phases of COVID-19 were provided by collaborators in the United States, Italy and Spain. The material from the prospective study consisted of cDNA or gDNA derived from T cells, B-cell-depleted T cells, or PBMCs. The dataset comprised deeply sampled blood TCRbeta repertoires from subjects exposed to, actively infected with, or recovered from COVID-19. The repertoires were released in a freely available public database intended as a resource for research on the immune response to SARS-CoV-2. The samples were drawn from the first 160 participants of the ongoing ImmuneRACE study and from 1,254 subjects provided by 6 global collaborators. A de-identified subject ID, COVID-19 status, age in years and sex were almost always included in the sample metadata. HLA class I and class II types, where available, came from metadata supplied by the sample provider rather than from assay-based typing.

TCRbeta CDR3 regions were amplified from genomic DNA using the immunoSEQ Assay, a bias-controlled multiplex PCR. In the authors' own workflow: Within the assay, amplification of reference gene primers was used to estimate how many nucleated cells each sample contained. To quantify the absolute abundance of each unique TCRbeta CDR3 rearrangement, sequence reads were collapsed and filtered. Productive Simpson clonality was computed per sample as the square root of Simpson's diversity index over productive rearrangements. What TCRdb holds here is the immuneACCESS table cut down to in-frame rearrangements. Part of the clones is not present; checked against another copy, under half of the missing clones reflect an unresolved V gene, and the others are unexplained. V and J calls plus clone size are reproduced from that table; the DNA served to infer D and trimming. For this sample the table gives roughly 460,000 clones, of which about 90% were detected only once. The ten biggest clones cover around 0.92% of the sample.

At one collaborating source in Seattle, patients were enrolled during active infection and were followed longitudinally through the course of disease. Whole blood was collected in K2EDTA tubes by collaborating institutions according to the institutions' own protocols. For TCRbeta analysis, collaborators shipped samples in one of three forms: frozen whole blood, isolated PBMCs, or DNA extracted from either of those sample types. The CDR3 runs 15 amino acids, cysteine and phenylalanine included. Only the CDR3 part of the read is kept: 45 bases, read in frame from the first base. As encoded in the germline V gene (reference sequence), CDR1 is LGHDT while CDR2 is YNNKEL. The junction shows trimming of 4 bases on V and 8 bases on J, plus 20 bases between the germline ends. Broader findings and caveats from the paper: How much clinical and demographic metadata was included differed by source and by participant, and the metadata was provided uncurated.

This clone showed up just once. Its cognate antigen has yet to be identified. Base qualities are not at hand, and no much larger clone is one base apart. Material: peripheral blood. This clonotype was sampled from a young man with COVID-19, enrolled during active disease. The sequence joins TRBV3-1 (or the pseudogene TRBV3-2) to TRBJ1-2, with TRBD1 perhaps the D gene, on 6 matching bases. DNA sequence: TGTGCCAGCAGCCCAGTCAGGGGCCCCAATATCGGCTACACCTTC. This translates into CASSPVRGPNIGYTF.